These 11 T cell receptor beta chains came from one sample sequenced in a study of radiotherapy plus CTLA-4 blockade in lung cancer. Produced via immunoSEQ multiplex PCR; TCRdb's table is partial and in-frame only. This sample yields about 70,000 clones, of which roughly 78% are seen a single time; roughly 10% belongs to the top ten. The sequencing used peripheral blood, collected from a patient treated with radiotherapy plus ipilimumab. These receptors were obtained from a human donor with non-small cell lung cancer who had a complete response to radiotherapy plus ipilimumab.

The rearrangement uses TRBV4-1 and TRBJ1-5, with 7 bases fitting TRBD1. The CDR3 is 15 amino acids. Germline lookup yields CDR1 MGHRA and CDR2 YSYEKL. After removal of 0 bases from V and 11 bases from J, the junction contained 10 bases not matched to a gene. CDR3 sequence (DNA): TGCGCCAGCAGCCAAGATCCGGTAGGGGGCATGGCCCAGCATTTT. It encodes CASSQDPVGGMAQHF.

The chain links TRBV18 to TRBJ2-5; D is unresolved. Per the germline V gene, CDR1 is KGHSH and CDR2 is LQKENI. V dropped 6 bases and J dropped 4 bases, with 15 bases sitting between them. The CDR3 runs to 14 residues. The CDR3 region has the DNA TGTGCCAGCTCTCCTGGATCATCGGCAGAGACCCAGTACTTC. This codes for CASSPGSSAETQYF.

The chain carries TRBV11-2 and TRBJ2-3, with TRBD1 matching over 9 bases. Germline V lookup: CDR1 SGHAT, CDR2 FQNNGV. This CDR3 is built from 15 residues. The V gene end was trimmed by 0 bases and the J gene end by 6 bases; junction bases not matched to a gene: 4. The CDR3 here is CASSLDPTGGDTQYF. The CDR3 DNA reads as TGTGCCAGCAGCTTAGACCCGACAGGGGGTGATACGCAGTATTTT.

J is TRBJ2-7 and V is TRBV6-5, with D possibly being TRBD1 or TRBD2 (5 bases each). Looked up from germline, CDR1 is MNHEY and CDR2 is SVGAGI. The CDR3 covers 13 residues. Trimming cost V 0 bases and J 6 bases, with 9 bases left between them. CDR3 in DNA: TGTGCCAGCAGTTACTCAAGGGACGGCGAGCAGTACGTC. This encodes CASSYSRDGEQYV.

The rearrangement uses TRBV28 and TRBJ1-5, with D tentatively TRBD1 (5 bases). There are 16 residues in the CDR3. Germline V gene lookup returns CDR1 MDHEN and CDR2 SYDVKM. With 5 bases removed from V and 8 bases from J, the gap between germline ends came to 22 bases. CDR3 DNA sequence: TGTGCCAGCAGTCCTTCAAGACCTCCAGGGTTAAAGCCCCAGCATTTT. Protein sequence: CASSPSRPPGLKPQHF.

This CDR3 is CASRPPIENGYTF. CDR3 coding DNA: TGTGCCAGCAGACCGCCCATTGAGAATGGCTACACCTTC. The chain employs TRBV6-6 and TRBJ1-2; D remains ambiguous. CDR3 length: 13 residues. V lost 6 bases to trimming and J lost 6 bases, with 14 bases between them. From germline, CDR1 is MNHNY and CDR2 SVGAGI (reference sequence).

The chain carries TRBV29-1 and TRBJ1-3; D is possibly TRBD1 (5 bases). In germline, CDR1 is SQVTM, CDR2 ANQGSEA. V lost 0 bases to trimming and J lost 0 bases, with 15 bases between them. There are 17 residues in the CDR3. In nucleotides, the CDR3 is TGCAGCGTTGAAGATCTTTCTGAGGGGAGCTCTGGAAACACCATATATTTT. Its protein product is CSVEDLSEGSSGNTIYF.

This clone was recorded once. The chain has TRBV5-4 and TRBJ2-7, with D maybe TRBD1 (5 bases). The CDR3 runs 14 residues. Between the trimmed V and J ends, which lost 0 bases and 4 bases, there was a span of 11 bases. CDR1 is SGHNT, CDR2 YYREEE, per germline (reference sequence). The DNA of the CDR3 is TGTGCCAGCAGCTTGGTTCCAGGGCGGTACGAGCAGTACGTC. Protein: CASSLVPGRYEQYV.

The chain joins TRBV18 to TRBJ1-2; 8 bases line up with TRBD1. There are 15 residues in the CDR3. Trimming took 6 bases from V and 6 from J; bases not matched to a gene: 12. In germline, CDR1 is KGHSH, CDR2 LQKENI. This CDR3 is CASSLLDREVNGYTF. The CDR3 DNA is TGTGCCAGCTCCCTCCTGGACAGGGAAGTAAATGGCTACACCTTC.

J is TRBJ2-1 and V is TRBV9; 9 bases fit TRBD2. J was trimmed by 10 bases and V by 0 bases; bases with no gene match: 8. The CDR3 has 15 amino acids. The germline V gene has CDR1 SGDLS and CDR2 YYNGEE. The CDR3 loop reads CASSVALAGLGEQFF. CDR3 bases: TGTGCCAGCAGCGTAGCGCTAGCGGGATTAGGCGAGCAGTTCTTC.

J is TRBJ1-2 and V is TRBV30; D call uncertain. The CDR3 has 14 residues. Trimming removed 1 base from V and 3 bases from J, with 12 bases in between. Looked up from germline, CDR1 is GTSNPN and CDR2 is SVGIG (reference sequence). CDR3 DNA: TGTGCCTGGAGTGGAGGGCATCCGGACTATGGCTACACCTTC. This encodes CAWSGGHPDYGYTF. The entire variable domain, with the rest obtained from reference TRBV30 and TRBJ1-2, is as follows: SQTIHQWPATLVQPVGSPLSLECTVEGTSNPNLYWYRQAAGRGLQLLFYSVGIGQISSEVPQNLSASRPQDRQFILSSKKLLLSDSGFYLCAWSGGHPDYGYTFGSGTRLTVV.